Below, 8 T cell receptor beta chains from the same sample are listed, as sequenced in a study of Ad26.COV2.S vaccination and SARS-CoV-2 variants. Some clones are missing from TCRdb's copy, which holds only in-frame ones; the method was immunoSEQ multiplex PCR. The sample lists more than 300,000 clones, around 84% occurring once. The treatment here: some 19 received Ad26.COV2.S at low or high dose, single or two shots; several received placebo; per-sample allocation not given. All samples were drawn on day 63, counting from the first vaccine or placebo injection. The sequencing used peripheral blood, collected in a trial of Ad26.COV2.S vaccine versus placebo. These receptor sequences come from a person aged 18-65 years who received the Ad26.COV2.S COVID-19 vaccine or a placebo.

The chain recombines TRBV7-2 with TRBJ1-5; 12 bases agree with TRBD1. The germline V gene has CDR1 SGHTA and CDR2 FQGNSA. The CDR3 is 18 amino acids. The V gene end was trimmed by 3 bases and the J gene end by 9 bases; junction bases not matched to a gene: 15. The CDR3, as DNA: TGTGCCAGCAGCTTGATCCTCCTTACCGGGACAGGGGGCCCGCCCCAGCATTTT. Translating gives CASSLILLTGTGGPPQHF.

This rearrangement joins TRBV28 to TRBJ2-2; 7 bases fit TRBD2. The trim removed 2 bases at V and 6 bases at J, leaving 0 bases unmatched. CDR1 and CDR2 (germline): MDHEN, SYDVKM. CDR3 length: 13 residues. As DNA, the CDR3 is TGTGCCAGCAGTTTAGGGGGGGCCGGGGAGCTGTTTTTT. Translated, it gives CASSLGGAGELFF.

The chain joins TRBV24-1 to TRBJ1-3; D uncertain. The CDR3 spans 16 residues. The germline gives CDR1 KGHDR, CDR2 SFDVKD. With 12 bases removed from V and 0 bases from J, the gap between germline ends came to 20 bases. CDR3 region: CAARKVGTRSGNTIYF. Here the CDR3 DNA reads TGTGCCGCGCGTAAGGTTGGCACCCGCTCTGGAAACACCATATATTTT.

The V call is TRBV7-9, the J call TRBJ2-3, with TRBD1 identical over 7 bases. Germline V lookup: CDR1 SEHNR, CDR2 FQNEAQ (reference sequence). This CDR3 is built from 16 residues. The V gene end was trimmed by 0 bases and the J gene end by 5 bases; junction bases not matched to a gene: 8. CDR3 protein: CASSLAAGGHVDTQYF. The CDR3 coding sequence is TGTGCCAGCAGCTTAGCCGCAGGGGGTCATGTAGATACGCAGTATTTT.

The V call is TRBV5-1, the J call TRBJ2-5; 11 bases map to TRBD1. With V trimmed by 5 bases and J by 5 bases, 8 bases remained unmatched. Germline V gene data show CDR1 as SGHRS and CDR2 as YFSETQ. This CDR3 comprises 15 residues. The chain's CDR3 is CASRVGTGGWETQYF. The CDR3 DNA reads as TGCGCCAGCAGAGTCGGGACAGGGGGTTGGGAGACCCAGTACTTC.

This clone was counted a single time. The V call is TRBV9, the J call TRBJ2-7; 8 nucleotides match TRBD1. The CDR3 sequence is 13 residues long. CDR1 and CDR2 (germline): SGDLS, YYNGEE. J was trimmed by 5 bases and V by 4 bases; bases with no gene match: 5. The CDR3: CASSPDREDEQYF. CDR3 sequence (DNA): TGTGCCAGCAGCCCGGACAGGGAGGACGAGCAGTACTTC.

Only one count was recorded for this clone. The chain employs TRBV5-1 and TRBJ1-5; 11 bases align to TRBD1. The germline gives CDR1 SGHRS, CDR2 YFSETQ. J gave up 7 bases and V 4 bases, and 10 bases lay outside the gene matches. The CDR3 sequence is 16 residues long. The CDR3 protein is CASSPGGGTGGQPQHF. Here the CDR3 DNA reads TGCGCCAGCAGCCCCGGAGGCGGGACAGGGGGGCAGCCCCAGCATTTT.

This clone has only a few counts. The chain couples TRBV19 to TRBJ1-2; 11 positions agree with TRBD1. The V segment lost 4 bases and the J segment 3 bases; nucleotides outside the gene matches: 7. The germline V gene encodes CDR1 LNHDA and CDR2 SQIVND (reference sequence). This CDR3 comprises 16 residues. CDR3 nucleotides: TGTGCCAGTAGTACAGAACCGGGACAGGGGGACTATGGCTACACCTTC. Translation gives CASSTEPGQGDYGYTF.